This TCR beta chain was captured in a study of CD8 T cells in ankylosing spondylitis. General observations from the study: The authors found the disease-linked clones to be CD8+ and relatively rare in peripheral blood. A motif in TCR beta, a set of under 10 highly homologous variants, appeared characteristic of ankylosing spondylitis blood.

The CDR3 is 16 residues long. The J segment lost 0 bases and the V segment lost 1 base, leaving 3 bases of the junction unmatched. Preparation of TCR beta libraries was done by quantitative 5'-RACE with molecular barcodes. A single record per CDR3 protein comes from TCRdb applying MiXCR to the 5' RACE reads. The sample lists some 220,000 distinct CDR3 sequences, 6% to 8.5% occurring once. As to this clonotype: Antigen specificity is unknown.

Specimen: blood, either unsorted or a sorted T cell fraction (not recorded which). The chain is built from TRBV12-3 or TRBV12-4 and TRBJ2-3, with 8 nucleotides matching TRBD2. This clonotype originated in a male donor with ankylosing spondylitis. CDR3 sequence: CASSLGRGVSTDTQYF. In DNA form, the CDR3 reads TGTGCCAGCAGTTTAGGGCGGGGGGTAAGCACAGATACGCAGTATTTT.